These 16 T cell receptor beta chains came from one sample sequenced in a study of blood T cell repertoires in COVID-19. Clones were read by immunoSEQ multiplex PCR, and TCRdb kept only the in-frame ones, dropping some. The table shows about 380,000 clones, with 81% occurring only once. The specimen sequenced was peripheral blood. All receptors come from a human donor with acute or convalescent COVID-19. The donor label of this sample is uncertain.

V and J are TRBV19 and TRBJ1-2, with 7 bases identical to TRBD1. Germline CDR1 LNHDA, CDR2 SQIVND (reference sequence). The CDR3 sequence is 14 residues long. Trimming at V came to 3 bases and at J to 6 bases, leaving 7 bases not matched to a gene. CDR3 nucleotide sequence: TGTGCCAGTAGTATGAATGGGGACAGCAATGGCTACACCTTC. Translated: CASSMNGDSNGYTF. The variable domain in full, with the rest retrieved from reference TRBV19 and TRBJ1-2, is DGGITQSPKYLFRKEGQNVTLSCEQNLNHDAMYWYRQDPGQGLRLIYYSQIVNDFQKGDIAEGYSVSREKKESFPLTVTSAQKNPTAFYLCASSMNGDSNGYTFGSGTRLTVV.

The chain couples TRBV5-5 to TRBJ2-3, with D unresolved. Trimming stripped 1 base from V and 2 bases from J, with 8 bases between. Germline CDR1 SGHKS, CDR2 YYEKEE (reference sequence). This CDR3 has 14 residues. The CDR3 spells CASSLLEYTDTQYF. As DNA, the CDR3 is TGTGCCAGCAGCTTGTTAGAGTACACAGATACGCAGTATTTT.

The CDR3 is CATSDSPQRQVRGNEQFF. Written as DNA, the CDR3 is TGTGCCACCAGTGATTCACCTCAACGACAGGTCAGGGGCAATGAGCAGTTCTTC. V and J are TRBV24-1 and TRBJ2-1; weak D call: TRBD1 (6 bases). Germline V gene sequence: CDR1 KGHDR, CDR2 SFDVKD. Trimming left V 2 bases short and J 6 bases short, with 22 bases between. The CDR3 contains 18 residues.

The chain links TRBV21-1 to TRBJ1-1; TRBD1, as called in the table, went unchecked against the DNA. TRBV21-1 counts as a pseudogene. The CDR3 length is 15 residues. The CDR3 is CASSKKRGKNTEAFF. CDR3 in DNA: TGTGCCAGCAGCAAAAAAAGGGGGAAGAACACTGAAGCTTTCTTT.

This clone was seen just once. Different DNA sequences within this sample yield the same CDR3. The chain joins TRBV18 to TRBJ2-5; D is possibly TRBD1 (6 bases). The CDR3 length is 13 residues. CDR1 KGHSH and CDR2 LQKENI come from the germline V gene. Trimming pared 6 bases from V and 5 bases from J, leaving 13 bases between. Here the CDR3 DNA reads TGTGCCAGCTCCCCCGGCAGGGGTGAGACCCAGTACTTC. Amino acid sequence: CASSPGRGETQYF.

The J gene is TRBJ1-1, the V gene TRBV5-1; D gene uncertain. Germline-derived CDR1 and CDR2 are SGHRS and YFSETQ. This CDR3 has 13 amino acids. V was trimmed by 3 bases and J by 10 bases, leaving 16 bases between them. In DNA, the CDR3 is TGCGCCAGCAGCTCCTTATCCGAGCTAGGAGCTTTCTTT. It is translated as CASSSLSELGAFF.

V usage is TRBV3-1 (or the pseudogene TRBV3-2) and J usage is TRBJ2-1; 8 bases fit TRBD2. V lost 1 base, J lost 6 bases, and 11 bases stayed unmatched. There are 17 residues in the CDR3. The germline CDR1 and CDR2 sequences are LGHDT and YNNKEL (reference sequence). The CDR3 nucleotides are TGTGCCAGCAGCCAAGTCTTGCGGGGGGTAAACTGCAATGAGCAGTTCTTC. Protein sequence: CASSQVLRGVNCNEQFF.

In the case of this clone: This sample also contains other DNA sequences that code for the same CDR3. CDR3 loop: CASRTGNSPLHF. CDR3 nucleotide sequence: TGTGCCAGCAGAACAGGGAATTCACCCCTCCACTTT. The V and J genes are TRBV27 and TRBJ1-6; maybe TRBD1 (6 bases). The CDR3 length is 12 residues. Trimming removed 6 bases at V and 7 bases at J, with 7 bases between. Per germline, CDR1 MNHEY and CDR2 SMNVEV (reference sequence).

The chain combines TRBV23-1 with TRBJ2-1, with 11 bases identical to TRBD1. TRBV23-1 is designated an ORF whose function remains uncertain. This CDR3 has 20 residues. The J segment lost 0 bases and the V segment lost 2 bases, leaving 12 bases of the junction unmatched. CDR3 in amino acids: CASSQRAGQGVWSSYNEQFF. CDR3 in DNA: TGCGCCAGCAGTCAACGAGCGGGACAGGGGGTATGGAGCTCCTACAATGAGCAGTTCTTC.

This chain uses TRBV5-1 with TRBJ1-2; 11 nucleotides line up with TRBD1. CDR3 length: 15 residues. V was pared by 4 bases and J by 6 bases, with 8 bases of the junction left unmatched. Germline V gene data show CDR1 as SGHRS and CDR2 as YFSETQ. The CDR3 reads CASSLRGQGADGYTF. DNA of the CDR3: TGCGCCAGCAGCCTACGAGGACAGGGGGCAGATGGCTACACCTTC.

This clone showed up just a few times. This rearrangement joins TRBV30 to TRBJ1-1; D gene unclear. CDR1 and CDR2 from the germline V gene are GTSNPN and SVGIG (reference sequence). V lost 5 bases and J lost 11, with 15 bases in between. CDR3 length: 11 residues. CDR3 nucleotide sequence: TGTGCCTGGGCCCTTGGACGGAGGGCTTTCTTT. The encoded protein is CAWALGRRAFF.

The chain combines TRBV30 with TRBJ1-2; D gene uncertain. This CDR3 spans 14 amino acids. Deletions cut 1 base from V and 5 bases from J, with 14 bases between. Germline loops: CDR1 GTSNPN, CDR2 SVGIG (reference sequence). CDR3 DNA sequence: TGTGCCTGGAGTGCCCTGAGACGGAGTTATGGCTACACCTTC. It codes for CAWSALRRSYGYTF.

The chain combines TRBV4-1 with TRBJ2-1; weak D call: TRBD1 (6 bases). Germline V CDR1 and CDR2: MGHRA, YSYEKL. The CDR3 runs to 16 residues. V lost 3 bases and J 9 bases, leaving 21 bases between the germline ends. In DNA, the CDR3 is TGCGCCAGCAGCCATTCGGAGACAGGCGGTCCGGGTGAGCAGTTCTTC. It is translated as CASSHSETGGPGEQFF.

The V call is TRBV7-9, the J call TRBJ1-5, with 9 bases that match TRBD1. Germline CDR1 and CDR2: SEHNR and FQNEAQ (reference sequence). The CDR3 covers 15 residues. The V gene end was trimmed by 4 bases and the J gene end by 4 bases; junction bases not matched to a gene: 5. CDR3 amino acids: CASSSAGQGNQPQHF. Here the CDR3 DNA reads TGTGCCAGCAGCTCCGCCGGACAGGGGAATCAGCCCCAGCATTTT. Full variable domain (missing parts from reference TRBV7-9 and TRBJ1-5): DTGVSQNPRHKITKRGQNVTFRCDPISEHNRLYWYRQTLGQGPEFLTYFQNEAQLEKSRLLSDRFSAERPKGSFSTLEIQRTEQGDSAMYLCASSSAGQGNQPQHFGDGTRLSIL.

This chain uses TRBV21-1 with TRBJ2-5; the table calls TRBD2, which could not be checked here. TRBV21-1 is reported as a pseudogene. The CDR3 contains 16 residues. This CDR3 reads CASTLTGGGQQETQYF. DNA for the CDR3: TGTGCCAGCACCCTAACTGGGGGAGGGCAGCAAGAGACCCAGTACTTC.

CDR3 loop: CASSSGTRRTGELFF. In DNA form, the CDR3 reads TGTGCCAGCAGCTCCGGGACTAGGAGGACCGGGGAGCTGTTTTTT. This sequence joins TRBV7-8 and TRBJ2-2; the match to TRBD2 covers 8 bases. Germline trimming cut 4 bases from V and 5 bases from J; bases unmatched to any gene: 6. The germline V gene has CDR1 SGHVS and CDR2 FQNEAQ. The CDR3 spans 15 residues.